This T cell receptor beta chain was identified during a study of blood T cell repertoires in COVID-19. This CDR3 has 17 residues. The germline V gene has CDR1 MNHEY and CDR2 SMNVEV (reference sequence). V trimming: 6 bases; J trimming: 0 bases; junction bases outside the gene matches: 6. Original analysis: Reference gene primer amplification in the assay estimated nucleated cell counts. Repertoires were generated with immunoSEQ multiplex PCR, while TCRdb's copy carries only in-frame clones and drops some. V and J calls and clone size are those listed in that table; D and trimming were worked out from the DNA. This table has about 250,000 clones, about 80% appearing once.

The sample taken for sequencing was peripheral blood. The chain joins TRBV27 to TRBJ2-6; TRBD1 matches 9 bases. The receptor was isolated from a man between 45 and 60 years old with active or convalescent COVID-19. In DNA, the CDR3 is TGTGCCAGCAGCCCCGGGACAGGGACCTCTGGGGCCAACGTCCTGACTTTC. Protein product: CASSPGTGTSGANVLTF.